Following are 17 T cell receptor beta chains from one sample sequenced in a study of shared clonotypes between healthy human individuals. Assay: immunoSEQ multiplex PCR; the TCRdb copy retains only in-frame clones and omits some. Among 2 million to 2.5 million clones listed, about 95% were seen once. Naive CD8 cells comprised CD45RO-negative, CCR7-positively selected cells, excluding terminally differentiated effector memory CD45RA+ cells. Sequencing was done on a sample of naive CD8+ T cells sorted from blood. The source of these receptors is a young man in good health.

The rearrangement joins TRBV7-2 to TRBJ2-7, with unresolved D. Germline V lookup: CDR1 SGHTA, CDR2 FQGNSA. V was pared by 3 bases and J by 2 bases, with 8 bases between. This CDR3 has 13 amino acids. CDR3 coding DNA: TGTGCCAGCAGCTTCCACCGTCCCTACGAGCAGTACTTC. Translating gives CASSFHRPYEQYF.

The chain carries TRBV2 and TRBJ1-1, with D possibly TRBD1 on 5 matching bases. Deletions cut 4 bases from V and 1 base from J, with 16 bases between. The V gene's germline CDR1 is SNHLY and CDR2 FYNNEI. This CDR3 contains 16 residues. This chain's CDR3 is CASSVASGWENTEAFF. The CDR3 DNA sequence: TGTGCCAGCAGTGTAGCCTCAGGGTGGGAGAACACTGAAGCTTTCTTT.

The chain employs TRBV9 and TRBJ1-6; D is unclear. Trimming stripped 0 bases from V and 10 bases from J, with 8 bases between. The CDR3 contains 13 residues. The germline V gene encodes CDR1 SGDLS and CDR2 YYNGEE. CDR3 bases: TGTGCCAGCAGCGTAGAGTACGGGTCACCCCTCCACTTT. Translated: CASSVEYGSPLHF. Looking up the rest from reference TRBV9 and TRBJ1-6 gives the full variable domain: DSGVTQTPKHLITATGQRVTLRCSPRSGDLSVYWYQQSLDQGLQFLIQYYNGEERAKGNILERFSAQQFPDLHSELNLSSLELGDSALYFCASSVEYGSPLHFGNGTRLTVT.

V is TRBV9 and J is TRBJ2-7, with TRBD2 identical over 10 bases. Germline values: CDR1 SGDLS, CDR2 YYNGEE. The CDR3 is made up of 16 amino acids. The V and J ends lost 3 bases and 2 bases, in that order; junction bases with no gene match: 8. CDR3 sequence: CASSAASGSGAYEQYF. CDR3 coding DNA: TGTGCCAGCAGCGCCGCTAGCGGGAGCGGGGCCTACGAGCAGTACTTC.

The V and J genes are TRBV5-1 and TRBJ2-1; D not resolved. This CDR3 has 14 amino acids. CDR1 and CDR2 (germline): SGHRS, YFSETQ. Trimming shortened V by 0 bases and J by 3 bases, and 7 bases separated the two germline ends. CDR3 nucleotides: TGCGCCAGCAGCTTGGTCGAAAACTACAATGAGCAGTTCTTC. Amino acids: CASSLVENYNEQFF.

The chain combines TRBV18 with TRBJ1-1; 8 positions agree with TRBD1. The germline CDR1 and CDR2 sequences are KGHSH and LQKENI. This CDR3 comprises 14 residues. The junction had 4 bases not matched to a gene; V was cut back by 3 bases and J by 4 bases. The CDR3, as DNA: TGTGCCAGCTCACCCCTTACAGGGGGCACTGAAGCTTTCTTT. Translation: CASSPLTGGTEAFF.

Note on this clone: This sample also contains other DNA sequences that code for the same CDR3. This chain joins TRBV4-1 and TRBJ2-1; TRBD2 might be the D (5 bases). The germline V gene has CDR1 MGHRA and CDR2 YSYEKL. The V end was cut by 0 bases, the J end by 0 bases, with 12 bases between. This CDR3 has 17 residues. The CDR3 here is CASSQEGLASSYNEQFF. In DNA, the CDR3 is TGCGCCAGCAGCCAAGAAGGTCTAGCATCCTCCTACAATGAGCAGTTCTTC.

V usage is TRBV7-9 and J usage is TRBJ2-1; the D is unclear. The V and J ends lost 5 bases and 4 bases respectively, with 15 bases between them. The CDR3 runs to 15 residues. Germline CDR1 is SEHNR and CDR2 is FQNEAQ (reference sequence). CDR3 in amino acids: CASSVTPSPYNEQFF. CDR3 nucleotide sequence: TGTGCCAGCAGCGTAACCCCTTCACCATACAATGAGCAGTTCTTC.

The genes are TRBV10-2 and TRBJ2-3; D may match TRBD1 or TRBD2 (5 bases each). Trimming took off 5 bases at V and 2 bases at J, with 11 bases between the two ends. Germline V lookup: CDR1 WSHSY, CDR2 SAAADI. This CDR3 comprises 14 residues. CDR3 nucleotide sequence: TGCGCCAGCAGTCCGGGACCGTACACAGATACGCAGTATTTT. Protein: CASSPGPYTDTQYF.

V and J are TRBV27 and TRBJ2-2; 13 bases agree with TRBD2. The germline CDR1 and CDR2 sequences are MNHEY and SMNVEV (reference sequence). Unmatched junction bases numbered 9, after V lost 3 bases and J lost 2 bases. The CDR3 covers 19 residues. The CDR3 DNA follows: TGTGCCAGCAGTTTGACTAGCGGGGGGTACTACCGTAACACCGGGGAGCTGTTTTTT. Translation gives CASSLTSGGYYRNTGELFF.

The CDR3 sequence: CASSEEGASGRTYEQYF. CDR3 nucleotides: TGTGCCAGCAGTGAAGAAGGGGCCAGCGGGAGGACATACGAGCAGTACTTC. The V gene is TRBV2, the J gene TRBJ2-7, with 9 bases that match TRBD2. The CDR3 has 17 residues. The germline V gene encodes CDR1 SNHLY and CDR2 FYNNEI. V lost 1 base and J lost 4; bases outside the gene matches: 11.

Turning to this clone: The sample contains more than one DNA sequence encoding this CDR3. V gene TRBV27 combines with J gene TRBJ2-7; 9 bases agree with TRBD2. From germline, CDR1 is MNHEY and CDR2 SMNVEV (reference sequence). Trimming took 3 bases from V and 2 from J; bases not matched to a gene: 2. CDR3 length: 14 amino acids. Here the CDR3 reads CASSLGGGAYEQYF. CDR3 DNA: TGTGCCAGCAGTTTGGGCGGGGGGGCCTACGAGCAGTACTTC.

About this clone itself: At the DNA level, this CDR3 is encoded by other sequences in the same sample as well. The rearrangement uses TRBV4-1 and TRBJ2-7; 11 bases line up with TRBD2. Germline lookup yields CDR1 MGHRA and CDR2 YSYEKL. Losses at the gene ends were 4 bases for V and 3 bases for J; bases not matched to a gene: 2. There are 14 residues in the CDR3. The CDR3 DNA reads TGCGCCAGCAGCCCCGGACTAGCGGGCTACGAGCAGTACTTC. This sequence encodes CASSPGLAGYEQYF.

For this clone: This CDR3 is also generated by other DNA sequences in the sample. The rearrangement links TRBV6-1 to TRBJ2-7, with D possibly matching TRBD1 (6 bases). Trimming stripped 10 bases from V and 3 bases from J, with 10 bases between. This CDR3 has 11 amino acids. Looked up from germline, CDR1 is MNHNS and CDR2 is SASEGT. CDR3 loop: CATTRGYEQYF. Written as DNA, the CDR3 is TGTGCCACCACCAGGGGCTACGAGCAGTACTTC.

The chain combines TRBV10-2 with TRBJ2-2; 9 positions agree with TRBD2. Losses at the gene ends were 2 bases for V and 4 bases for J; bases not matched to a gene: 8. From germline, CDR1 is WSHSY and CDR2 SAAADI. The CDR3 length is 17 residues. The CDR3: CASSEEGAGGPTGELFF. CDR3 DNA: TGCGCCAGCAGTGAGGAAGGGGCGGGAGGGCCCACCGGGGAGCTGTTTTTT.

The chain employs TRBV6-5 and TRBJ2-7, with 7 bases identical to TRBD2. V shed 4 bases, J shed 5 bases, and the junction held 11 bases outside the gene matches. Germline values: CDR1 MNHEY, CDR2 SVGAGI. CDR3 length: 15 amino acids. CDR3 nucleotide sequence: TGTGCCAGCAGTTTCTATTTGCGGGAGATAGACGAGCAGTACTTC. Its protein is CASSFYLREIDEQYF.

This chain uses TRBV2 with TRBJ2-3; D gene ambiguous. The CDR3 extends over 12 amino acids. The ends were cut back, 0 bases at V and 5 bases at J, with 3 bases in the middle. Germline V CDR1 and CDR2: SNHLY, FYNNEI. The CDR3 nucleotides are TGTGCCAGCAGTGAAGCCCAAGATACGCAGTATTTT. Residues: CASSEAQDTQYF.